The T cell receptor (beta chain) described here comes from a study of blood T cell repertoires in COVID-19. Germline V lookup: CDR1 SNHLY, CDR2 FYNNEI. CDR3 size: 16 residues. V lost 5 bases to trimming and J lost 0 bases, with 11 bases between them. Clones were read by immunoSEQ multiplex PCR, and TCRdb kept only the in-frame ones, dropping some. The sample carries 200,000 or so clones, about 79% recorded once. This chain links TRBV2 with TRBJ2-6; weak D call: TRBD1 (5 bases). Sequences were obtained from peripheral blood. The sequence was collected from a human donor in a cohort sampled during active COVID-19. The chain's CDR3 is CASSPEGASGANVLTF. The CDR3 DNA follows: TGTGCCAGCAGTCCCGAAGGGGCCTCTGGGGCCAACGTCCTGACTTTC.